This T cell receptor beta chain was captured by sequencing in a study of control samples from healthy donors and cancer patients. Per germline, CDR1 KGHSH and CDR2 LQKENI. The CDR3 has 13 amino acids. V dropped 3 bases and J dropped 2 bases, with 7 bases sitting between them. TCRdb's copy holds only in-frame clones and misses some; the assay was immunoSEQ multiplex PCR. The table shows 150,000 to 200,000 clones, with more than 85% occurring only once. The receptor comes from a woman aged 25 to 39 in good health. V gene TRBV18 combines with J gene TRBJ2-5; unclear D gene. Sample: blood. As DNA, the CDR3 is TGTGCCAGCTCACCGGACGGGCAAGAGACCCAGTACTTC. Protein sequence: CASSPDGQETQYF.